The 26 T cell receptor beta chains listed next were all sequenced from one sample in a study of CD8+CD57+ T cells in acquired aplastic anemia. The template used for profiling TCR beta VDJ and CDR3 was genomic DNA. TCRdb ran MiXCR on the reads and lists one entry per CDR3 protein. The sample includes some 160,000 distinct CDR3 sequences, around 52% seen only once; the top ten take more than 30%. Patients picked for sequencing had shown CD8+CD57+ cell expansion detected by flow cytometry. The material sequenced was sorted CD4+, CD8+, or CD8+CD57+ T cells (not recorded which) from PBMCs. All receptors derive from a human donor with aplastic anemia.

The chain couples TRBV19 to TRBJ2-7, with D possibly TRBD2 on 6 matching bases. Germline loops: CDR1 LNHDA, CDR2 SQIVND (reference sequence). With 3 bases removed from V and 2 bases from J, the gap between germline ends came to 8 bases. This CDR3 is 13 amino acids long. The CDR3 spells CASSIGGTYEQYF. CDR3 bases: TGTGCCAGTAGTATTGGCGGGACCTACGAGCAGTACTTC.

This chain links TRBV11-2 with TRBJ1-1; D not certain. The CDR3 has 16 residues. V was clipped by 8 bases and J by 2 bases, with 21 bases between them. Germline-derived CDR1 and CDR2 are SGHAT and FQNNGV. CDR3 nucleotides: TGTGCCAGCTTGGGGATCGGAGGGTCCCCCAACACTGAAGCTTTCTTT. The encoded protein is CASLGIGGSPNTEAFF.

A note on this clonotype: Given a much more abundant clone one base away, this may be a read error. V gene TRBV7-9 combines with J gene TRBJ2-5, with D perhaps matching TRBD1 (5 bases). Germline V gene data show CDR1 as SEHNR and CDR2 as FQNEAQ (reference sequence). CDR3 length: 15 residues. V lost 6 bases, J lost 2 bases, and 16 bases lay in between. The CDR3 sequence: CASSPQTVVQETQYF. CDR3 DNA: TGTGCCAGCAGTCCCCAGACAGTTGTACAAGAGACCCAGTACTTC.

This clonotype has more than one count but fewer than ten. This may be a read error: a much more frequent sequence differs by one nucleotide. J is TRBJ2-5 and V is TRBV14; D is unresolved. Germline CDR1 and CDR2: SGHDN and FVKESK. Trimming left V 3 bases short and J 4 bases short, with 9 bases between. This CDR3 has 13 amino acids. The CDR3 coding sequence is TGTGCCAGCAGCCAGTCCACAGCAGAGACCCAGTACTTC. Translating gives CASSQSTAETQYF.

The chain is built from TRBV19 and TRBJ2-5, with 9 bases lining up with TRBD2. The CDR3 totals 15 residues. Per the germline V gene, CDR1 is LNHDA and CDR2 is SQIVND (reference sequence). J gave up 3 bases and V 5 bases, and 7 bases lay outside the gene matches. CDR3: CASSGMASGEETQYF. As DNA, the CDR3 is TGTGCCAGTAGTGGTATGGCTAGCGGGGAAGAGACCCAGTACTTC.

This clonotype appeared a few times. This chain connects TRBV7-9 to TRBJ2-3; TRBD1 aligns across 7 bases. Trimming removed 5 bases from V and 0 bases from J; junction bases left unmatched: 2. CDR1 SEHNR and CDR2 FQNEAQ come from the germline V gene (reference sequence). This CDR3 spans 14 amino acids. CDR3 loop: CASSETGSTDTQYF. The CDR3 DNA is TGTGCCAGCAGCGAGACAGGGAGCACAGATACGCAGTATTTT.

V usage is TRBV6-1 and J usage is TRBJ1-2, with TRBD1 matching over 9 bases. The CDR3 consists of 15 residues. The ends lost 2 bases at V and 4 bases at J; junction bases unmatched: 5. Germline-derived CDR1 and CDR2 are MNHNS and SASEGT. The chain's CDR3 is CASSESGTGFYGYTF. In nucleotides, the CDR3 is TGTGCCAGCAGTGAAAGTGGGACAGGGTTCTATGGCTACACCTTC.

The CDR3 sequence is CSARSGGEAYEQYF. The CDR3 region has the DNA TGCAGTGCTAGGAGTGGCGGGGAGGCCTACGAGCAGTACTTC. The rearrangement joins TRBV20-1 to TRBJ2-7, with a weak D call TRBD2 (6 bases). CDR3 size: 14 residues. Germline assignment: CDR1 DFQATT and CDR2 SNEGSKA (reference sequence). Between the trimmed V and J ends, which lost 3 bases and 2 bases, there was a span of 14 bases.

Ten or more counts support this clonotype. The gene calls are TRBV9 and TRBJ1-2, with no clear D. Germline CDR1 reads SGDLS; CDR2 reads YYNGEE. CDR3 length: 10 amino acids. Trimming cost V 4 bases and J 13 bases, with 11 bases left between them. The CDR3 reads CASSTSPATF. The CDR3 region has the DNA TGTGCCAGCAGCACTTCACCCGCCACCTTC.

This clonotype was seen at least ten times. The rearrangement links TRBV10-3 to TRBJ2-1; the match to TRBD2 covers 10 bases. The CDR3 sequence is 16 residues long. V shed 3 bases and J 10 bases; nucleotides not matched to a gene: 12. Germline V gene lookup returns CDR1 ENHRY and CDR2 SYGVKD. The CDR3 region has the DNA TGTGCCATCAGTGACCCGACTAGCGGGTTAAAGGTGGAGCAGTTCTTC. This gives the protein CAISDPTSGLKVEQFF.

V is TRBV5-6 and J is TRBJ1-1, with D unresolved. The V end lost 1 base, the J end lost 0 bases, and 7 bases lay between the germline ends. The CDR3 runs to 14 residues. Per germline, CDR1 SGHDT and CDR2 YYEEEE. For the CDR3, the DNA is TGTGCCAGCAGCTTGCAGACTATGAACACTGAAGCTTTCTTT. It encodes CASSLQTMNTEAFF.

The sample holds many counts of this clonotype. The CDR3 protein is CASSPGQGTQETQYF. As DNA, the CDR3 is TGTGCCAGCAGCCCAGGACAGGGAACTCAAGAGACCCAGTACTTC. V gene TRBV11-2 combines with J gene TRBJ2-5; the match to TRBD1 covers 8 bases. The J segment lost 2 bases and the V segment lost 5 bases, leaving 7 bases of the junction unmatched. CDR1 and CDR2 (germline): SGHAT, FQNNGV. The length of the CDR3 is 15 residues.

This chain links TRBV24-1 with TRBJ1-2; D is undetermined. Germline-derived CDR1 and CDR2 are KGHDR and SFDVKD. The CDR3 contains 11 residues. V lost 5 bases, J lost 2 bases, and 2 bases lay in between. CDR3 amino acids: CATSGNYGYTF. In DNA, the CDR3 is TGTGCCACCAGTGGGAACTATGGCTACACCTTC.

For this clonotype: One base away lies a much larger clone, so this may be a sequencing read error. The V gene is TRBV11-1, the J gene TRBJ1-1; 11 bases are shared with TRBD1. This CDR3 has 18 residues. Germline-derived CDR1 and CDR2 are SGHAT and FQDESV (reference sequence). This CDR3 is CASSDPGQGETLGTEASF. The DNA of the CDR3 is TGTGCCAGCAGCGACCCGGGACAGGGGGAGACATTAGGCACTGAAGCTTCCTTT.

The chain is built from TRBV11-2 and TRBJ2-7, with 7 bases matching TRBD2. The V segment lost 3 bases and the J segment 0 bases; nucleotides outside the gene matches: 5. The germline gives CDR1 SGHAT, CDR2 FQNNGV. The CDR3 totals 15 residues. CDR3 DNA sequence: TGTGCCAGCAGCTTTACGGGAGGCATCTCCTACGAGCAGTACTTC. Its translation is CASSFTGGISYEQYF.

The V and J genes are TRBV29-1 and TRBJ2-2, with 8 bases lining up with TRBD1. The CDR3 is made up of 14 amino acids. V shed 5 bases, J shed 0 bases, and the junction held 2 bases outside the gene matches. The germline V gene encodes CDR1 SQVTM and CDR2 ANQGSEA. The CDR3 loop reads CSVWDRSNTGELFF. The CDR3 DNA follows: TGCAGCGTTTGGGACAGGTCGAACACCGGGGAGCTGTTTTTT.

This chain links TRBV7-3 with TRBJ2-7; D tentatively reads TRBD1 or TRBD2 (5 bases each). The CDR3 is 15 amino acids. Germline CDR1 SGHTA, CDR2 FQGTGA. V lost 5 bases and J lost 5, with 19 bases in between. The CDR3 region is CASSLGRVWGHEQYF. DNA of the CDR3: TGTGCCAGCAGCCTAGGCCGGGTGTGGGGACACGAGCAGTACTTC.

In DNA form, the CDR3 reads TGTGCCAGCAGTTACTCGGCGGAGGGATCGGAGACCCAGTACTTC. It codes for CASSYSAEGSETQYF. The chain recombines TRBV6-2 or TRBV6-3 with TRBJ2-5; TRBD2 is a possible D gene (6 bases). Germline CDR1 is MNHEY and CDR2 is SVGEGT. The ends were cut back, 0 bases at V and 5 bases at J, with 13 bases in the middle. The CDR3 spans 15 residues.

J is TRBJ2-2 and V is TRBV10-3; 10 bases line up with TRBD1. J lost 11 bases, V lost 7 bases, and 10 bases had no gene match. This CDR3 has 14 amino acids. Germline CDR1 is ENHRY and CDR2 is SYGVKD. This CDR3 reads CAIKPGQGTDELFF. In nucleotides, the CDR3 is TGTGCCATCAAACCGGGACAGGGGACCGATGAGCTGTTTTTT.

V and J are TRBV29-1 and TRBJ1-2, with D uncertain. Germline assignment: CDR1 SQVTM and CDR2 ANQGSEA. The V end was cut by 8 bases, the J end by 2 bases, with 18 bases between. The length of the CDR3 is 14 residues. In DNA form, the CDR3 reads TGCAGCACGGAAGATGCGGAACAGAACTATGGCTACACCTTC. It translates to CSTEDAEQNYGYTF.

The chain has TRBV9 and TRBJ1-6; D unresolved. Between the trimmed V and J ends, which lost 3 bases and 3 bases, there was a span of 4 bases. Germline loops: CDR1 SGDLS, CDR2 YYNGEE. The CDR3 is made up of 13 amino acids. CDR3 bases: TGTGCCAGCAGCGGTAACTATAATTCACCCCTCCACTTT. It specifies CASSGNYNSPLHF.

The V gene is TRBV27, the J gene TRBJ1-2; D might be TRBD1 (5 bases). V was cut by 0 bases and J by 4 bases, with 12 bases left in between. Germline CDR1 is MNHEY and CDR2 is SMNVEV (reference sequence). The CDR3 sequence is 15 residues long. Here the CDR3 reads CASSLSPLDSYGYTF. CDR3 DNA: TGTGCCAGCAGTTTATCCCCACTAGACAGCTATGGCTACACCTTC.

This clonotype has at least ten counts. This chain links TRBV7-9 with TRBJ2-1; 11 nucleotides align to TRBD2. The CDR3 extends over 16 amino acids. The V and J ends lost 1 base and 6 bases, in that order; junction bases with no gene match: 5. Germline V gene data show CDR1 as SEHNR and CDR2 as FQNEAQ (reference sequence). The CDR3 DNA reads TGTGCCAGCAGCTTAGGATTTGGGACTAGCGGCAATGAGCAGTTCTTC. The encoded protein is CASSLGFGTSGNEQFF.

At least ten counts were recorded for this clonotype. This chain uses TRBV12-3 or TRBV12-4 with TRBJ2-1; 13 bases agree with TRBD2. Trimming at V came to 4 bases and at J to 8 bases, leaving 5 bases not matched to a gene. The CDR3 is 15 residues long. CDR3 region: CASSSLAGGPDEQFF. The CDR3 DNA sequence: TGTGCCAGCAGTTCACTAGCGGGAGGGCCCGATGAGCAGTTCTTC.

A word on this clonotype: The junction departs from germline at one end; a sequencing error may be responsible. This rearrangement joins TRBV4-2 to TRBJ2-1, with D hard to call. CDR1 and CDR2 from the germline V gene are LGHNA and YNFKEQ. CDR3 length: 18 residues. CDR3: CAGSQGQRAASSYNEQFF. CDR3 DNA: TGTGCCGGCAGCCAAGGGCAAAGGGCAGCAAGCTCCTACAATGAGCAGTTCTTC.

Remarks on this clonotype: Given a much more abundant clone one base away, this may be a read error. As the CDR3 is not closed by the conserved phenylalanine or tryptophan, this likely results from a read error. The chain has TRBV12-3 or TRBV12-4 and TRBJ2-7; 12 bases match TRBD2. The CDR3 loop spans 17 amino acids. Germline trimming cut 4 bases from V and 5 bases from J; bases unmatched to any gene: 12. CDR3 in amino acids: CASSSYYQTSGSHEQYS. The DNA of the CDR3 is TGTGCCAGCAGTTCATACTATCAGACTAGCGGGAGTCACGAGCAGTACTCC.